This T cell receptor (beta chain) comes out of a study of cytomegalovirus exposure and HLA in healthy donors. Across the study: A subsequent analysis stated that the 100 to 150 validation repertoires were run on the same platform as the roughly 670 first-cohort repertoires. Whole-study results and caveats: Subsequent analysis found a tendency for first-cohort TCR clusters to co-occur within the approximately 130 validation repertoires. The study designated over 150 TCR beta chains cytomegalovirus-associated.

The approximately 120-subject validation cohort, separate from the 666-subject first cohort, included the donors. Comment on this clone: The target antigen is unknown.

Assay used: immunoSEQ multiplex PCR; TCRdb lists only in-frame clones, some missing. In the table there are 220,000 or so clones, 75% to 90% of which are singletons. The CDR3 is 13 amino acids. Trimming took 0 bases from V and 8 from J, leaving 8 bases between them. Per germline, CDR1 MGHRA and CDR2 YSYEKL. The chain recombines TRBV4-1 with TRBJ2-1; D is perhaps TRBD2 (5 bases). The sequenced sample consisted of PBMCs. This TCR came from a woman in her twenties or thirties in good health and CMV-seropositive. The CDR3 nucleotides read TGCGCCAGCAGCCAAGAAGAAGCGGATGAGCAGTTCTTC. This translates into CASSQEEADEQFF.